This TCR beta chain was identified in a study of tumor-infiltrating lymphocytes in primary liver carcinoma. Overall study results and limits: Among the pair types, tumor region pairs showed more overlap than tumor-adjacent and tumor-blood pairs.

The input was approximately 500 ng total RNA; TCR beta cDNA was made from it with a constant-region primer. The TCR beta library was amplified through three nested multiplex PCR rounds in a modified ARM-PCR procedure. The opening two PCR rounds, around 11 cycles each, paired TRBV1-TRBV30 forward primers with a C-beta reverse primer. TCRdb re-analysed the multiplex PCR reads in MiXCR, keeping a single row per CDR3 protein. The sample consists of 320,000 or so distinct CDR3 sequences, about 60% of them appearing once. Notes on this clonotype: Its antigen is unidentified. A much larger clone lies one base from this, so it may be a read error. Lacking the conserved final phenylalanine or tryptophan, this CDR3 likely reflects a read error.

V was clipped by 5 bases and J by 2 bases, with 10 bases between them. The CDR3 is made up of 14 amino acids. RNA was extracted from whole blood without cell sorting, alongside germline DNA. This sequence was found in a man between 40 and 49 years old with primary liver carcinoma and hepatitis B virus infection. The chain uses TRBV12-3 or TRBV12-4 and TRBJ1-5; D unresolved. The source material was peripheral blood. The CDR3 here is CASSPSGGNQPQHS. CDR3 DNA: TGTGCCAGCAGTCCCTCAGGCGGCAATCAGCCCCAGCATTCT.